One and the same sample provided the 28 T cell receptor beta chains below, sequenced in a study of T cell changes during pregnancy in multiple sclerosis. Clones were sequenced by immunoSEQ multiplex PCR, and TCRdb holds only the in-frame ones, with some missing. The sample records approximately 100,000 clones, 80% to 95% being singletons. The input for sequencing was peripheral blood, taken after pregnancy. These receptors were collected from a female donor with multiple sclerosis, enrolled in a pregnancy study.

This chain links TRBV6-1 with TRBJ1-1; no firm D call. The CDR3 totals 12 residues. V was trimmed by 6 bases and J by 5 bases, leaving 10 bases between them. The germline gives CDR1 MNHNS, CDR2 SASEGT. For the CDR3, the DNA is TGTGCCAGCAGATCTCCGGGAACTGAAGCTTTCTTT. As protein: CASRSPGTEAFF.

The chain links TRBV9 to TRBJ2-5; no reliable D call. There are 16 residues in the CDR3. Per the germline V gene, CDR1 is SGDLS and CDR2 is YYNGEE. Between the trimmed V and J ends, which lost 0 bases and 5 bases, there was a span of 17 bases. Here the CDR3 reads CASSVGVATVEETQYF. CDR3 DNA: TGTGCCAGCAGCGTAGGGGTCGCAACAGTCGAGGAGACCCAGTACTTC.

This clone was counted a single time. The rearrangement uses TRBV6-5 and TRBJ1-1; TRBD1 matches 7 bases. Trimming at V came to 0 bases and at J to 4 bases, leaving 5 bases not matched to a gene. Germline V gene lookup returns CDR1 MNHEY and CDR2 SVGAGI. The CDR3 has 15 amino acids. CDR3 in amino acids: CASSYSQGVTTEAFF. CDR3 sequence (DNA): TGTGCCAGCAGTTACTCTCAGGGGGTGACCACTGAAGCTTTCTTT.

The V gene is TRBV9, the J gene TRBJ2-1, with TRBD2 matching over 13 bases. The V segment lost 4 bases and the J segment 10 bases; nucleotides outside the gene matches: 8. CDR1 and CDR2 (germline): SGDLS, YYNGEE. The CDR3 runs 15 residues. CDR3 residues: CASSTTGTSGEEQFF. In DNA, the CDR3 is TGTGCCAGCAGCACAACCGGGACTAGCGGGGAAGAGCAGTTCTTC.

The rearrangement uses TRBV5-1 and TRBJ1-4, with D unclear. The V and J ends lost 0 bases and 7 bases respectively, with 7 bases between them. Germline V gene sequence: CDR1 SGHRS, CDR2 YFSETQ. This CDR3 is built from 13 residues. Here the CDR3 reads CASSLGGREKLFF. In DNA form, the CDR3 reads TGCGCCAGCAGCTTGGGAGGGCGTGAAAAACTGTTTTTT.

The gene calls are TRBV6-4 and TRBJ1-6; D possibly corresponds to TRBD1 (6 bases). There are 14 residues in the CDR3. V was trimmed by 3 bases and J by 10 bases, leaving 13 bases between them. CDR1 is MRHNA and CDR2 is SNTAGT in the germline V gene. CDR3: CASSEGTFGSPLHF. CDR3 nucleotide sequence: TGTGCCAGCAGTGAGGGGACATTTGGATCACCCCTCCACTTT.

V is TRBV30 and J is TRBJ2-7, with 12 bases fitting TRBD2. The V gene end was trimmed by 6 bases and the J gene end by 5 bases; junction bases not matched to a gene: 5. The V gene's germline CDR1 is GTSNPN and CDR2 SVGIG (reference sequence). CDR3 length equals 13 residues. The CDR3 region has the DNA TGTGCCTGCCCTAGCGGGGGGGCCCACGAGCAGTACTTC. Its translation: CACPSGGAHEQYF.

The rearrangement joins TRBV5-1 to TRBJ2-6; TRBD1 matches at 7 bases. Germline CDR1 reads SGHRS; CDR2 reads YFSETQ. V was clipped by 0 bases and J by 3 bases; unmatched bases: 6. This CDR3 has 17 residues. DNA for the CDR3: TGCGCCAGCAGCTTGGACAAAGGGGGCGGTGGGGCCAACGTCCTGACTTTC. It is translated as CASSLDKGGGGANVLTF.

The count of this clone is one. The chain employs TRBV2 and TRBJ1-2; the D gene is possibly TRBD1 (5 bases). This CDR3 region has 13 residues. V was trimmed by 6 bases and J by 5 bases, leaving 13 bases between them. From germline, CDR1 is SNHLY and CDR2 FYNNEI. The CDR3: CASSLGLTYGYTF. The CDR3 DNA reads TGTGCCAGCAGCTTGGGACTGACTTATGGCTACACCTTC.

The V gene is TRBV5-1, the J gene TRBJ1-2; possible D gene TRBD1, 6 bases. V shed 5 bases and J shed 6 bases, with 17 bases lying between them. Germline V gives CDR1 SGHRS, CDR2 YFSETQ. The CDR3 extends over 14 amino acids. CDR3 loop: CASRKIQGIDGYTF. Written as DNA, the CDR3 is TGCGCCAGCAGAAAGATTCAGGGGATAGATGGCTACACCTTC. Full variable domain (rest looked up from reference TRBV5-1 and TRBJ1-2): KAGVTQTPRYLIKTRGQQVTLSCSPISGHRSVSWYQQTPGQGLQFLFEYFSETQRNKGNFPGRFSGRQFSNSRSEMNVSTLELGDSALYLCASRKIQGIDGYTFGSGTRLTVV.

CDR3: CASSLEDRGYEQYF. As DNA, the CDR3 is TGTGCCAGCAGCTTAGAGGACAGGGGGTACGAGCAGTACTTC. This chain uses TRBV13 with TRBJ2-7; 10 bases are shared with TRBD1. Germline V gives CDR1 PRHDT, CDR2 FYEKMQ (reference sequence). The CDR3 is made up of 14 amino acids. Trimming cost V 1 base and J 4 bases; bases outside gene matches: 1.

The rearrangement uses TRBV6-1 and TRBJ1-2; D perhaps matches TRBD1 (5 bases). CDR1 and CDR2 from the germline V gene are MNHNS and SASEGT. The CDR3 loop spans 15 amino acids. The germline V and J ends were trimmed by 4 bases and 8 bases, with 20 bases remaining between them. The CDR3, as DNA: TGTGCCAGCAGTGGGGCGGCCGGGGGACCGAGGGGCTACACCTTC. As protein: CASSGAAGGPRGYTF.

This chain connects TRBV10-1 to TRBJ2-7; 9 nucleotides line up with TRBD1. Germline V gives CDR1 WNHNN, CDR2 SYGVQD (reference sequence). Germline trimming cut 3 bases from V and 5 bases from J; bases unmatched to any gene: 2. This CDR3 contains 13 residues. The CDR3 DNA reads as TGCGCCAGCAGTGAACAGGGGGCCCACGAGCAGTACTTC. Its translation is CASSEQGAHEQYF.

CDR3 sequence: CASSPLQGADTQYF. CDR3 nucleotide sequence: TGTGCCAGCTCCCCGTTACAGGGGGCCGATACGCAGTATTTT. This chain links TRBV18 with TRBJ2-3; TRBD1 matches at 9 bases. Germline CDR1 KGHSH, CDR2 LQKENI. V dropped 6 bases and J dropped 6; count of bases not matched to a gene: 7. The CDR3 loop spans 14 amino acids. The full variable domain, with the rest looked up from reference TRBV18 and TRBJ2-3, is NAGVMQNPRHLVRRRGQEARLRCSPMKGHSHVYWYRQLPEEGLKFMVYLQKENIIDESGMPKERFSAEFPKEGPSILRIQQVVRGDSAAYFCASSPLQGADTQYFGPGTRLTVL.

The chain uses TRBV11-2 and TRBJ2-5; 7 nucleotides align to TRBD2. Germline V gene lookup returns CDR1 SGHAT and CDR2 FQNNGV. J was trimmed by 5 bases and V by 2 bases; bases with no gene match: 8. This CDR3 region has 15 residues. This chain's CDR3 is CASSLLLPGRETQYF. CDR3 sequence (DNA): TGTGCCAGCAGCTTATTATTGCCCGGGAGGGAGACCCAGTACTTC. Full variable domain (rest looked up from reference TRBV11-2 and TRBJ2-5): EAGVAQSPRYKIIEKRQSVAFWCNPISGHATLYWYQQILGQGPKLLIQFQNNGVVDDSQLPKDRFSAERLKGVDSTLKIQPAKLEDSAVYLCASSLLLPGRETQYFGPGTRLLVL.

The chain couples TRBV6-6 to TRBJ1-6, with D uncertain. The V gene lost 5 bases and the J gene lost 10 bases, with 9 bases spanning the gap. The length of the CDR3 is 12 residues. The germline gives CDR1 MNHNY, CDR2 SVGAGI (reference sequence). CDR3 DNA sequence: TGTGCCAGCAGTGAGGGTAACTCACCCCTCCACTTT. It specifies CASSEGNSPLHF.

The V and J genes are TRBV6-5 and TRBJ1-2; D ambiguous. CDR3 length equals 14 residues. CDR1 is MNHEY and CDR2 is SVGAGI in the germline V gene. Trimming removed 6 bases at V and 6 bases at J, with 17 bases between. The CDR3 coding sequence is TGTGCCAGCAGGGTGTCGTCGCTATCCCATGGCTACACCTTC. Translation: CASRVSSLSHGYTF.

The genes are TRBV5-1 and TRBJ1-6, with D maybe TRBD1 (6 bases). Trimming stripped 0 bases from V and 9 bases from J, with 10 bases between. The germline V gene has CDR1 SGHRS and CDR2 YFSETQ. The CDR3 covers 14 residues. Here the CDR3 reads CASSLDPTGSPLHF. The DNA for the CDR3 is TGCGCCAGCAGCTTGGATCCGACAGGTTCACCCCTCCACTTT. The full variable domain, its missing parts supplied by reference TRBV5-1 and TRBJ1-6, is KAGVTQTPRYLIKTRGQQVTLSCSPISGHRSVSWYQQTPGQGLQFLFEYFSETQRNKGNFPGRFSGRQFSNSRSEMNVSTLELGDSALYLCASSLDPTGSPLHFGNGTRLTVT.

V is TRBV11-2 and J is TRBJ2-3; possible D gene TRBD2, 5 bases. CDR1 is SGHAT and CDR2 is FQNNGV in the germline V gene. The CDR3 runs to 15 residues. The germline V and J ends were trimmed by 0 bases and 1 base, with 8 bases remaining between them. The CDR3, as DNA: TGTGCCAGCAGCTTAGATCAGAGGGGCACAGATACGCAGTATTTT. Its translation: CASSLDQRGTDTQYF.

This clone is a singleton in its sample. The chain couples TRBV6-4 to TRBJ2-7, with no clear D. CDR3 length: 14 residues. Trimming took 2 bases from V and 2 from J, leaving 10 bases between them. Per germline, CDR1 MRHNA and CDR2 SNTAGT. The CDR3 loop reads CASSDGRVTYEQYF. The CDR3 DNA sequence: TGTGCCAGCAGTGACGGCCGGGTAACCTACGAGCAGTACTTC.

The chain employs TRBV9 and TRBJ2-2, with D maybe TRBD2 (6 bases). V was trimmed by 7 bases and J by 5 bases, leaving 18 bases between them. Germline V gene data show CDR1 as SGDLS and CDR2 as YYNGEE. The CDR3 length is 15 residues. CDR3 in amino acids: CASGSGRLRTGELFF. The CDR3 DNA reads as TGTGCCAGCGGGAGTGGGAGGTTGAGGACCGGGGAGCTGTTTTTT.

The CDR3: CASSEKLVTDNYGYTF. CDR3 DNA sequence: TGTGCCAGCAGTGAAAAGCTTGTGACAGACAACTATGGCTACACCTTC. This chain uses TRBV2 with TRBJ1-2, with D tentatively TRBD1 (5 bases). Germline V lookup: CDR1 SNHLY, CDR2 FYNNEI. This CDR3 is 16 amino acids long. With 2 bases removed from V and 2 bases from J, the gap between germline ends came to 15 bases.

The genes are TRBV27 and TRBJ2-3; the match to TRBD2 covers 7 bases. The junction had 3 bases not matched to a gene; V was cut back by 7 bases and J by 2 bases. CDR1 and CDR2 from the germline V gene are MNHEY and SMNVEV (reference sequence). CDR3 length: 13 residues. Here the CDR3 DNA reads TGTGCCAGCAAGAGCGGGATCACAGATACGCAGTATTTT. The encoded protein is CASKSGITDTQYF.

The rearrangement uses TRBV6-5 and TRBJ2-3; possibly TRBD2 for D (6 bases). The CDR3 has 15 amino acids. Germline CDR1 reads MNHEY; CDR2 reads SVGAGI. The V gene lost 1 base and the J gene lost 3 bases, with 11 bases spanning the gap. In DNA, the CDR3 is TGTGCCAGCAGTTACTTTCGGGGGAGTACAGATACGCAGTATTTT. It translates to CASSYFRGSTDTQYF.

The V gene is TRBV6-1, the J gene TRBJ2-1, with no clear D. V lost 0 bases to trimming and J lost 9 bases, with 12 bases between them. CDR1 and CDR2 from the germline V gene are MNHNS and SASEGT. CDR3 length: 14 residues. Here the CDR3 reads CASSEASVYGEQFF. In DNA, the CDR3 is TGTGCCAGCAGTGAAGCGTCGGTATACGGTGAGCAGTTCTTC.

The chain joins TRBV4-1 to TRBJ1-5, with a tentative D call TRBD1 (6 bases). This CDR3 has 13 residues. Between the trimmed V and J ends, which lost 3 bases and 6 bases, there was a span of 9 bases. Germline CDR1 MGHRA, CDR2 YSYEKL. This CDR3 is CASSQADSQPQHF. The DNA of the CDR3 is TGCGCCAGCAGCCAGGCGGACAGTCAGCCCCAGCATTTT.

The chain is built from TRBV29-1 and TRBJ1-4; D unresolved. Germline V lookup: CDR1 SQVTM, CDR2 ANQGSEA. Deletions cut 3 bases from V and 8 bases from J, with 13 bases between. This CDR3 is 13 amino acids long. The CDR3 bases are TGCAGCGTTGATTCTCCGGCGGCGGAAAAACTGTTTTTT. Protein product: CSVDSPAAEKLFF. Full variable domain (missing parts from reference TRBV29-1 and TRBJ1-4): SAVISQKPSRDICQRGTSLTIQCQVDSQVTMMFWYRQQPGQSLTLIATANQGSEATYESGFVIDKFPISRPNLTFSTLTVSNMSPEDSSIYLCSVDSPAAEKLFFGSGTQLSVL.

The rearrangement joins TRBV18 to TRBJ1-1; 7 bases are shared with TRBD1. Germline loops: CDR1 KGHSH, CDR2 LQKENI. This CDR3 region has 14 residues. J lost 1 base, V lost 3 bases, and 2 bases had no gene match. The CDR3 DNA reads as TGTGCCAGCTCACCGGGACAGAGGAACACTGAAGCTTTCTTT. Its translation: CASSPGQRNTEAFF.